The source of this T cell receptor beta chain is a study of regulatory T cells in long-lasting Graves disease. Trimming took 7 bases from V and 1 from J, leaving 17 bases between them. The CDR3 runs 16 residues. The sample holds a few counts of this clonotype. This sample's time point: newly diagnosed GD, antithyroid drugs for less than 3 months. From RNA extracted from PBMCs, the TCR library was made. TCR beta libraries were built with iRepertoire HTBI primers and Arm-PCR of CDR3 regions. TCRdb processed the multiplex PCR reads anew with MiXCR; each CDR3 protein has one entry. The table lists 510,000 or so distinct CDR3 sequences, about 12% of them singletons. In addition, the sample was reused for a study of T cells in Graves' hyperthyroidism and ophthalmopathy.

The starting material was peripheral blood mononuclear cells (PBMCs), obtained at new diagnosis, from a patient treated with antithyroid drugs. The gene calls are TRBV12-3 or TRBV12-4 and TRBJ2-1; D is perhaps TRBD1 (5 bases). This sequence originates from a woman in her 30s with Graves disease. The CDR3 loop is CASTLTGPLSYNEQFF. The CDR3 DNA follows: TGTGCCAGCACCCTTACAGGACCTTTATCCTACAATGAGCAGTTCTTC.